This TCR beta chain stems from a study of PD-1 blockade in classical Hodgkin lymphoma. General study findings and limits: Baseline diversity resembling that of newly diagnosed patients was seen in complete responders. Relative to healthy donors, newly diagnosed patients reportedly had lower baseline TCR diversity, which was reported as lower still in relapsed/refractory patients.

About this clone: Its specificity is not known.

Following autologous stem cell transplantation, relapse occurred in every patient, and exposure to brentuximab vedotin varied. Complete response, partial response or progressive disease constituted the best response categories observed. The CDR3 spans 15 residues. Germline-derived CDR1 and CDR2 are MNHEY and SMNVEV (reference sequence). Unmatched junction bases numbered 8, after V lost 2 bases and J lost 6 bases. The method was immunoSEQ multiplex PCR; TCRdb's version includes in-frame clones alone and lacks a portion of them. Of roughly 97,000 clones listed, approximately 80% are singletons. The chain recombines TRBV27 with TRBJ2-7, with 9 nucleotides matching TRBD1. This receptor was taken from a human donor with classical Hodgkin lymphoma. The starting material was peripheral blood mononuclear cells (PBMCs), obtained at baseline. The CDR3 protein is CASSLLGQGSREQYF. The CDR3 coding sequence is TGTGCCAGCAGTTTACTGGGACAGGGTTCGCGCGAGCAGTACTTC.